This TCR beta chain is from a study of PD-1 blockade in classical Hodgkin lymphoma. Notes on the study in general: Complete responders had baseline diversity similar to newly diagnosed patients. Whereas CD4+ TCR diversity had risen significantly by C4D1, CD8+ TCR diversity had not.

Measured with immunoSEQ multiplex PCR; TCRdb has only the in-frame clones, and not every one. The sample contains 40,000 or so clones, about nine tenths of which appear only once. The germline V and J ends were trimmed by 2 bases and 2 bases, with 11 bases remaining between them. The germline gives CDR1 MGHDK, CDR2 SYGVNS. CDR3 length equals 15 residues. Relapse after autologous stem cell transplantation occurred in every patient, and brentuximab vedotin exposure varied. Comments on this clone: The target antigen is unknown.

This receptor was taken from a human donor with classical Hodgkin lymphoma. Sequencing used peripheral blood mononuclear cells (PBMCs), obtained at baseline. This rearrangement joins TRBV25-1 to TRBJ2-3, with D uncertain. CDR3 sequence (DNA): TGTGCCAGCAGTGAAGCCGGCGGAAACACAGATACGCAGTATTTT. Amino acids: CASSEAGGNTDTQYF.